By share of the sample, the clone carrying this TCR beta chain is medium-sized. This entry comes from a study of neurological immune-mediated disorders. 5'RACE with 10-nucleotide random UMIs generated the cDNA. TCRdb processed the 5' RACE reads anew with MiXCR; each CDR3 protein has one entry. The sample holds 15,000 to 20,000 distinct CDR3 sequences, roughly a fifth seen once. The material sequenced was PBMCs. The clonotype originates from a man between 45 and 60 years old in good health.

The CDR3 sequence: CASSLASHNEQFF. CDR3 nucleotide sequence: TGTGCCAGCAGCTTAGCTAGTCACAATGAGCAGTTCTTC. The rearrangement joins TRBV7-9 to TRBJ2-1, with D hard to call. The V gene's germline CDR1 is SEHNR and CDR2 FQNEAQ (reference sequence). The CDR3 contains 13 residues. Trimming removed 0 bases from V and 5 bases from J, with 5 bases in between.